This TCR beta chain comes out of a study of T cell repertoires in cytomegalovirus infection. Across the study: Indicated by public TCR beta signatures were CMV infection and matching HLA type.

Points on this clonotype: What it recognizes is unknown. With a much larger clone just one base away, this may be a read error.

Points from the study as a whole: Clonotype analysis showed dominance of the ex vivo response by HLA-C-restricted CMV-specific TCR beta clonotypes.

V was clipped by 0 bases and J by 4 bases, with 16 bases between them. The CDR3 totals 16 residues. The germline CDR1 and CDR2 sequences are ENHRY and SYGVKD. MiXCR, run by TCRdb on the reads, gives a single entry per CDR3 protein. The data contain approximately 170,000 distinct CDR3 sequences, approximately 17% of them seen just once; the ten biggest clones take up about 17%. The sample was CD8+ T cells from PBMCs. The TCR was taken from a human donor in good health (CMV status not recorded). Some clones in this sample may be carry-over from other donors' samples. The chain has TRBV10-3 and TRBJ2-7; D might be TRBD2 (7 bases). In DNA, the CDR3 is TGTGCCATCAGTGAGTCGGGAGGGCCAGGGGAATACGAGCAGTACTTC. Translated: CAISESGGPGEYEQYF.